The sequence of this TCR beta chain was determined in a study of OX40 agonist ivuxolimab in advanced cancers. The junction had 12 bases not matched to a gene; V was cut back by 5 bases and J by 2 bases. The CDR3 is made up of 17 amino acids. Germline CDR1 SEHNR, CDR2 FQNEAQ (reference sequence). TCRdb's copy holds only in-frame clones and misses some; the assay was immunoSEQ multiplex PCR. The repertoire holds some 60,000 clones, with almost 95% as singletons. J is TRBJ2-1 and V is TRBV7-9; 7 positions match TRBD1. The sequences come from CD4+ or CD8+ T cells sorted from blood, collected in a trial of the OX40 agonist ivuxolimab. This clonotype was obtained from an adult with an advanced solid tumor such as melanoma, head and neck, liver or kidney cancer. The CDR3 sequence is CASSPRGAGTAYNEQFF. CDR3 DNA sequence: TGTGCCAGCAGCCCTAGAGGGGCCGGGACAGCCTACAATGAGCAGTTCTTC.